Detailed here is one TCR beta chain. The immunoSEQ assay was v3. Here immunoSEQ multiplex PCR was the method, and the copy in TCRdb shows in-frame clones only, minus some. The table shows approximately 97,000 clones, with about two thirds occurring only once. This entry is derived from a study of TIL therapy for anti-PD-1-resistant metastatic lung cancer. Study-level information: Several tumors were EGFR-mutant and two were ALK-rearranged. Median tumor mutation burden was under 1.9 mutations per megabase.

Time point specified: pre-treatment sample, taken before nivolumab and TIL therapy. Pleural nodules or supraclavicular lymph nodes made up most of the excised metastases sampled. Adults with stage 4 NSCLC were enrolled in a phase I trial. The ends were cut back, 0 bases at V and 2 bases at J, with 9 bases in the middle. The germline V gene has CDR1 SGHRS and CDR2 YFSETQ. The CDR3 has 15 residues. The sequencing used tumor tissue, collected at baseline. V is TRBV5-1 and J is TRBJ2-1; the D gene could be TRBD1 or TRBD2 (5 bases each). This receptor was taken from a person between 25 and 80 years old with non-small cell lung cancer. CDR3 sequence (DNA): TGCGCCAGCAGCTTGGTAGAGGGGCCCTACAATGAGCAGTTCTTC. Protein product: CASSLVEGPYNEQFF.